The rows below give T cell receptor beta chains drawn from one sample of a study of control samples from healthy donors and cancer patients. The method was immunoSEQ multiplex PCR; TCRdb's version includes in-frame clones alone and lacks a portion of them. The table includes about 170,000 clones, over 85% detected once. Sequencing was done on a sample of blood. The origin of the receptors is a woman aged 60-70 years in good health. Both conserved end residues are part of each CDR3.

V: TRBV5-6; CDR3: CASSFWVRDYGYTF
V: TRBV15; CDR3: CASEIGSTGLGEKLFF
V: TRBV2; CDR3: CASREDSNYGYTF
V: TRBV10-3; CDR3: CAIAGTSLSTDTQYF
V: TRBV3-1/TRBV3-2; CDR3: CASSQGRQELGKQYF
V: TRBV7-9; CDR3: CASSLVLNSGQGYEQYF
V: TRBV4-3; CDR3: CASSLDLPGGRYGYTF
V: TRBV5-4; CDR3: CASSSTGTGPILRRGYTF
V: TRBV15; CDR3: CATSRDLQGALGGYTF
V: TRBV5-1; CDR3: CASSPVEGSENEQFF
V: TRBV11-3; CDR3: CASSLGTGGSEQYF
V: TRBV7-8; CDR3: CASSPVQAYQPQHF
V: TRBV7-2; CDR3: CASSLNWGNQPQHF
V: TRBV11-2; CDR3: CASSSEGAGGYTF
V: TRBV18; CDR3: CASSPQRDNEQFF
V: TRBV11-2; CDR3: CASSLAGADTQYF
V: TRBV3-1/TRBV3-2; CDR3: CASSQASWDEQFF
V: TRBV2; CDR3: CASGEETQYF
V: TRBV5-1; CDR3: CASSFLAGTQETQYF
V: TRBV9; CDR3: CASSVEVGYGYTF
V: TRBV19; CDR3: CASSSIQLNQPQHF
V: TRBV5-8; CDR3: CASSLRTGANTGELFF
V: TRBV24-1; CDR3: CATGQLHSPFF
V: TRBV6-1; CDR3: CASSDWNRDRTYEQYF
V: TRBV27; CDR3: CASSFTGAMAYEQYF
V: TRBV7-8; CDR3: CASSLDVFRGAGAGTDTQYF
V: TRBV6-5; CDR3: CASRTTGSSYGYTF
V: TRBV9; CDR3: CASSVGEGQPQHF
V: TRBV7-2; CDR3: CASSSRVQRGGIDTQYF
V: TRBV2; CDR3: CASKVVRPATEAFF
V: TRBV27; CDR3: CASSLSGPYGYTF
V: TRBV2; CDR3: CASSDVGGLAQHF
V: TRBV6-2/TRBV6-3; CDR3: CASSYINQPQHF
V: TRBV6-5; CDR3: CASSYSFTHGGRGYTF
V: TRBV19; CDR3: CASRIGITNTEAFF
V: TRBV7-9; CDR3: CASSSSAGSGANVLTF
V: TRBV5-1; CDR3: CASRTPGGPDTEAFF